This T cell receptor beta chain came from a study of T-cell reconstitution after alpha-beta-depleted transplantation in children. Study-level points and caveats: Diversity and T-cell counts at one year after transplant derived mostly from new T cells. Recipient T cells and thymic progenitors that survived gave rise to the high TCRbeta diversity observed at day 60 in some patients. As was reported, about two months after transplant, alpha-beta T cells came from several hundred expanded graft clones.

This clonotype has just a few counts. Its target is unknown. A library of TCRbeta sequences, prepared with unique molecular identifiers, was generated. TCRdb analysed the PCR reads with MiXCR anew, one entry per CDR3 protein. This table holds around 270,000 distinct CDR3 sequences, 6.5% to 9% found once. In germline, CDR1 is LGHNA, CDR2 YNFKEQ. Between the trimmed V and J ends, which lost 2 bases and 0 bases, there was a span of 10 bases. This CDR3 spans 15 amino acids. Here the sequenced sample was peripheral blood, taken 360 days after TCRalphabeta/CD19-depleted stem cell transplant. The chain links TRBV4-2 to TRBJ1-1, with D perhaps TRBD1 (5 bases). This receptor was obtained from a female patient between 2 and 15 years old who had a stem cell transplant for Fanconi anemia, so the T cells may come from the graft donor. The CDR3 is CASSQRGAVNTEAFF. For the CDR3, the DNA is TGTGCCAGCAGCCAAAGAGGGGCCGTGAACACTGAAGCTTTCTTT.